The entry below describes one TCR beta chain. Its antigen is as yet unknown. The sample belongs to a study of cytomegalovirus exposure and HLA in healthy donors. Findings and caveats of the study: TCR beta V segments were, for the most part, productive about 87% or about 30% of the time in an earlier analysis. It was in a later analysis that TCR association rates were seen to vary by HLA locus, highest for DRB1 and lowest for HLA-C. One later analysis reportedly identified an Asian-associated ancestry cluster that showed fewer N-insertions than the roughly 640-donor mean.

CDR1 is MNHNS, CDR2 SASEGT, per germline. The CDR3 has 12 amino acids. V lost 3 bases and J 2 bases, leaving 4 bases between the germline ends. In the PCR, 60 Vbeta and 13 Jbeta primers were used. The protocol was immunoSEQ multiplex PCR, while the TCRdb copy is restricted to in-frame clones and leaves out a portion. The sample records more than 95,000 clones, over 60% being singletons. The chain recombines TRBV6-1 with TRBJ1-2, with D unclear. Material: PBMCs. The TCR sequence derives from a man under 40 in good health and CMV-seronegative. CDR3 region: CASSDRNYGYTF. As DNA, the CDR3 is TGTGCCAGCAGTGACAGAAACTATGGCTACACCTTC.